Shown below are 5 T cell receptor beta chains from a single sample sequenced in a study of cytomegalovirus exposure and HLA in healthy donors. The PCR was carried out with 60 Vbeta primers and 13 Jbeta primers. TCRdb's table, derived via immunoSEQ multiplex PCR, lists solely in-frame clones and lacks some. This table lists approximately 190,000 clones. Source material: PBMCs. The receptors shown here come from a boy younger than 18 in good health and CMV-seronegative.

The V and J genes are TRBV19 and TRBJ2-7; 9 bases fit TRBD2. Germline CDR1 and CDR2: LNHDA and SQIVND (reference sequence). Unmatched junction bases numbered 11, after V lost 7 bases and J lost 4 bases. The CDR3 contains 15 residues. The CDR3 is CASTSGPSGAYEQYF. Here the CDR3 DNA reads TGTGCCAGTACCTCCGGCCCTAGCGGGGCATACGAGCAGTACTTC.

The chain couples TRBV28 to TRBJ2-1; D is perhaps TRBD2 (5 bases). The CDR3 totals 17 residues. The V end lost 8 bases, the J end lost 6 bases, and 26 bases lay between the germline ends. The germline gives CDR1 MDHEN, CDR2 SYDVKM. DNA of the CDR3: TGTGCCAGCTCCCTAGGAGCGGCTCTGTCCCAGTCCAATGAGCAGTTCTTC. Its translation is CASSLGAALSQSNEQFF.

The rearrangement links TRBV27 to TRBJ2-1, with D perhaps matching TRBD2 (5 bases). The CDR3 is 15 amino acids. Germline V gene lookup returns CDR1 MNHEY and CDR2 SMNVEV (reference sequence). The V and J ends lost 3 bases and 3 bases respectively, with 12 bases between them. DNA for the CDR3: TGTGCCAGCAGTTTTCGAGGGAGCAGCTACAATGAGCAGTTCTTC. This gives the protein CASSFRGSSYNEQFF.

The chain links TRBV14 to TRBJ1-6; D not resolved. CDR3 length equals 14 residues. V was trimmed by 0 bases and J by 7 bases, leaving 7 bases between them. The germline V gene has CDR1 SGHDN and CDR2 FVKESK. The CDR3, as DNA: TGTGCCAGCAGCCAAGAAACGGTCAATTCACCCCTCCACTTT. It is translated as CASSQETVNSPLHF. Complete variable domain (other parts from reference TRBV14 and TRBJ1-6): EAGVTQFPSHSVIEKGQTVTLRCDPISGHDNLYWYRRVMGKEIKFLLHFVKESKQDESGMPNNRFLAERTGGTYSTLKVQPAELEDSGVYFCASSQETVNSPLHFGNGTRLTVT.

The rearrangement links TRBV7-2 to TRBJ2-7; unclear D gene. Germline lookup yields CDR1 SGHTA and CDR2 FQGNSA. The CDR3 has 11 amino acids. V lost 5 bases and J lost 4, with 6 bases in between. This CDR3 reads CASSAAYEQYF. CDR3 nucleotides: TGTGCCAGCAGCGCCGCGTACGAGCAGTACTTC. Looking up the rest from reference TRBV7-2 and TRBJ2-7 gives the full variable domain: GAGVSQSPSNKVTEKGKDVELRCDPISGHTALYWYRQSLGQGLEFLIYFQGNSAPDKSGLPSDRFSAERTGGSVSTLTIQRTQQEDSAVYLCASSAAYEQYFGPGTRLTVT.